These 17 T cell receptor beta chains originate from one sample sequenced in a study of Tregs in tolerant kidney transplant recipients. The nonmyeloablative bone marrow transplants came from related graft donors, with transient mixed chimerism. Clones were read by immunoSEQ multiplex PCR, and TCRdb kept only the in-frame ones, dropping some. The clone table shows about 15,000 clones, with the ten largest holding 3.5%. The sample in question was CD4+ T cells from blood (PBMCs), obtained 12 months after the transplant. The source of these receptors is a human patient who received a combined kidney and bone marrow transplant. Some T cells may have come from the graft donor.

A remark on this clone: The read stops 3 residues short of the end of the CDR3; the missing end is completed from the germline J gene. J is TRBJ2-5 and V is TRBV5-1; 8 bases agree with TRBD2. With 4 bases clipped from V and 5 bases from J, the junction kept 4 bases outside the gene matches. Germline values: CDR1 SGHRS, CDR2 YFSETQ. There are 13 residues in the CDR3. CDR3 DNA, as far as it was read: TGCGCCAGCAGCATGGGACTAGGTGAGACC. Amino acid sequence: CASSMGLGET. The entire CDR3 reads CASSMGLGETQYF. Based on the CDR3 plus reference TRBV5-1 and TRBJ2-5, the full variable domain is KAGVTQTPRYLIKTRGQQVTLSCSPISGHRSVSWYQQTPGQGLQFLFEYFSETQRNKGNFPGRFSGRQFSNSRSEMNVSTLELGDSALYLCASSMGLGETQYFGPGTRLLVL.

In the case of this clone: The read halts 3 residues ahead of the CDR3 end, with the missing end drawn from the germline J gene. This chain links TRBV20-1 with TRBJ1-2, with 8 bases that match TRBD1. The germline V gene encodes CDR1 DFQATT and CDR2 SNEGSKA (reference sequence). The CDR3 is 10 amino acids. The V segment lost 5 bases and the J segment 7 bases; nucleotides outside the gene matches: 0. The CDR3 reads CSADRGGYTF. The CDR3 DNA, read in part, is TGCAGTGCTGACAGGGGTGGC.

The CDR3 sequence: CASSVGSSSYEQYF. Incomplete CDR3 DNA: TGTGCCAGCAGCGTAGGTTCGTCCTCCTACGAG. The gene calls are TRBV9 and TRBJ2-7, with D uncertain. The read finishes 3 residues shy of the CDR3 end, and the germline J gene is used to complete it. Germline values: CDR1 SGDLS, CDR2 YYNGEE. The ends were cut back, 0 bases at V and 0 bases at J, with 7 bases in the middle. The CDR3 spans 14 residues.

With respect to this clone: Read sequence stops 3 residues before the CDR3 end, and the germline J gene provides the missing end. J is TRBJ2-5 and V is TRBV12-3 or TRBV12-4; 7 nucleotides agree with TRBD2. The CDR3 sequence is 15 residues long. The V segment lost 6 bases and the J segment 4 bases; nucleotides outside the gene matches: 11. CDR3 bases read: TGTGCCAGCAGCCCCTCGGGACGCGGGGGAGAGACC. It codes for CASSPSGRGGET. The CDR3 as a whole reads CASSPSGRGGETQYF.

On this clone: The CDR3 extends 3 residues past the end of the read, so its final part is completed from the germline J gene. This chain joins TRBV27 and TRBJ2-7; weak D call: TRBD2 (5 bases). The CDR3 runs to 16 residues. The V end was cut by 4 bases, the J end by 5 bases, with 21 bases between. Germline CDR1 is MNHEY and CDR2 is SMNVEV (reference sequence). This CDR3 reads CASSSHGSDLINEQYF. The covered CDR3 bases are TGTGCCAGCAGTTCACACGGTAGCGATTTAATTAACGAG.

As regards this clone: The read terminates 3 residues ahead of where the CDR3 ends, so the germline J gene completes it. This rearrangement joins TRBV6-1 to TRBJ2-5; TRBD1 might be the D (6 bases). Trimming left V 4 bases short and J 2 bases short, with 14 bases between. Germline lookup yields CDR1 MNHNS and CDR2 SASEGT. The CDR3 consists of 15 residues. The CDR3 is CASSGLQGSQETQYF. The sequenced part of the CDR3 DNA is TGTGCCAGCAGTGGTTTGCAGGGGAGTCAAGAGACC.

For this clone: The CDR3 end lies 3 residues beyond the end of the read and is filled in from the germline J gene. V usage is TRBV14 and J usage is TRBJ2-3; 13 bases match TRBD2. Germline V CDR1 and CDR2: SGHDN, FVKESK. The CDR3 is 17 residues long. After removal of 4 bases from V and 3 bases from J, the junction contained 7 bases not matched to a gene. The CDR3 spells CASSPRTSGRRTDTQYF. The CDR3 DNA, read in part, is TGTGCCAGCAGCCCCAGGACTAGCGGGAGAAGGACAGATACG.

Details on this clone: The read falls 3 residues short of the CDR3 end, and the missing part is taken from the germline J gene. The chain uses TRBV30 and TRBJ2-7, with 8 positions matching TRBD2. The CDR3 has 14 amino acids. The ends lost 7 bases at V and 4 bases at J; junction bases unmatched: 12. The germline CDR1 and CDR2 sequences are GTSNPN and SVGIG (reference sequence). CDR3 DNA, as far as it was read: TGTGCCTCACCCGTGGAGCGGGAGCTGTACGAG. It encodes CASPVERELYE. The whole CDR3 sequence is CASPVERELYEQYF. Complete variable domain (other parts from reference TRBV30 and TRBJ2-7): SQTIHQWPATLVQPVGSPLSLECTVEGTSNPNLYWYRQAAGRGLQLLFYSVGIGQISSEVPQNLSASRPQDRQFILSSKKLLLSDSGFYLCASPVERELYEQYFGPGTRLTVT.

In regard to this clone: The DNA ends 3 residues before the CDR3 does, and the rest of the CDR3 is filled in from the germline J gene. The genes are TRBV5-1 and TRBJ2-1; D is unresolved. From germline, CDR1 is SGHRS and CDR2 YFSETQ. The CDR3 has 13 amino acids. Between the trimmed V and J ends, which lost 0 bases and 6 bases, there was a span of 7 bases. The sequenced part of the CDR3 DNA is TGCGCCAGCAGCTTGGCTTCTAGCAATGAG. Translation: CASSLASSNE. The whole CDR3 protein is CASSLASSNEQFF.

Concerning this clone: The read halts 3 residues ahead of the CDR3 end, with the missing end drawn from the germline J gene. The chain has TRBV7-6 and TRBJ2-5, with TRBD2 matching over 7 bases. The germline V gene encodes CDR1 SGHVS and CDR2 FNYEAQ. The V segment lost 0 bases and the J segment 4 bases; nucleotides outside the gene matches: 5. The CDR3 consists of 15 residues. The CDR3 sequence is CASSLAGGRGETQYF. The CDR3 DNA, read in part, is TGTGCCAGCAGCTTAGCGGGGGGGAGGGGAGAGACC.

Worth noting for this clone: The read gets to within 3 residues of the CDR3 end, and the germline J gene fills in the rest. The chain has TRBV11-3 and TRBJ2-3, with D maybe TRBD1 (5 bases). Germline V CDR1 and CDR2: SGHNT, YENEEA. V lost 4 bases to trimming and J lost 6 bases, with 8 bases between them. CDR3 length: 12 amino acids. Partial CDR3 DNA: TGTGCCAGCAGCTCGCGACAGGATACG. Amino acid sequence: CASSSRQDT. In full, the CDR3 is CASSSRQDTQYF. Full variable domain (remainder filled in from reference TRBV11-3 and TRBJ2-3): EAGVVQSPRYKIIEKKQPVAFWCNPISGHNTLYWYLQNLGQGPELLIRYENEEAVDDSQLPKDRFSAERLKGVDSTLKIQPAELGDSAVYLCASSSRQDTQYFGPGTRLTVL.

Note on this clone: With the read ending 3 residues before the CDR3 end, the germline J gene is used to fill in that end. This chain links TRBV2 with TRBJ2-4, with TRBD1 matching 10 bases. J gave up 5 bases and V 6 bases, and 13 bases lay outside the gene matches. Per germline, CDR1 SNHLY and CDR2 FYNNEI. This CDR3 region has 17 residues. CDR3 amino acids: CASSPPGLGTGENIQYF. CDR3 DNA (partial): TGTGCCAGCAGCCCCCCTGGGCTCGGGACAGGGGAAAACATT.

As regards this clone: The CDR3 end lies 3 residues beyond the end of the read and is filled in from the germline J gene. The chain employs TRBV5-1 and TRBJ2-6; 11 bases fit TRBD2. This CDR3 is built from 16 residues. Germline CDR1 is SGHRS and CDR2 is YFSETQ. Unmatched junction bases numbered 2, after V lost 6 bases and J lost 0 bases. The part of the CDR3 DNA that was read is TGCGCCAGCACGGGACTAGCGGACTCTGGGGCCAACGTC. Its translation: CASTGLADSGANV. The CDR3 in full is CASTGLADSGANVLTF. Full variable domain (missing parts from reference TRBV5-1 and TRBJ2-6): KAGVTQTPRYLIKTRGQQVTLSCSPISGHRSVSWYQQTPGQGLQFLFEYFSETQRNKGNFPGRFSGRQFSNSRSEMNVSTLELGDSALYLCASTGLADSGANVLTFGAGSRLTVL.

For this clone: The read ends 3 residues before the CDR3 terminus; that terminus is restored from the germline J gene. V usage is TRBV7-2 and J usage is TRBJ2-7; TRBD2 aligns across 10 bases. Per germline, CDR1 SGHTA and CDR2 FQGNSA. With V trimmed by 5 bases and J by 0 bases, 4 bases remained unmatched. The CDR3 is 15 amino acids. The CDR3 reads CASSIGTSASYEQYF. The covered CDR3 bases are TGTGCCAGCAGCATCGGGACTAGCGCCTCCTACGAG.

For this clone: The read gets to within 3 residues of the CDR3 end, and the germline J gene fills in the rest. The chain combines TRBV19 with TRBJ2-1; possible D gene TRBD2, 5 bases. Germline V gene sequence: CDR1 LNHDA, CDR2 SQIVND (reference sequence). The CDR3 has 14 residues. V was clipped by 5 bases and J by 7 bases, with 15 bases between them. CDR3 in amino acids: CASSLPAGRNEQFF. CDR3 bases read: TGTGCCAGTAGTCTGCCCGCGGGTCGGAATGAG.

As concerns this clone: The DNA ends 3 residues before the CDR3 does, and the rest of the CDR3 is filled in from the germline J gene. The rearrangement uses TRBV6-2 or TRBV6-3 and TRBJ2-2, with a tentative D call TRBD2 (6 bases). V dropped 2 bases and J dropped 4 bases, with 14 bases sitting between them. This CDR3 contains 16 residues. Germline lookup yields CDR1 MNHEY and CDR2 SVGEGT. The part of the CDR3 DNA that was read is TGTGCCAGCAGTTACAACCTAGCGACCTCCACCGGGGAG. Translating gives CASSYNLATSTGE. The entire CDR3 is CASSYNLATSTGELFF.

For this clone: The CDR3 extends 3 residues past the end of the read, so its final part is completed from the germline J gene. This chain joins TRBV6-2 or TRBV6-3 and TRBJ1-5, with TRBD1 as a possible D gene (6 bases). Germline values: CDR1 MNHEY, CDR2 SVGEGT. V was shortened by 4 bases and J by 6 bases, with 13 bases between the two germline ends. This CDR3 contains 14 residues. The CDR3 here is CASSSRDKLQPQHF. The part of the CDR3 DNA that was read is TGTGCCAGCAGTTCCCGGGACAAACTTCAGCCC.